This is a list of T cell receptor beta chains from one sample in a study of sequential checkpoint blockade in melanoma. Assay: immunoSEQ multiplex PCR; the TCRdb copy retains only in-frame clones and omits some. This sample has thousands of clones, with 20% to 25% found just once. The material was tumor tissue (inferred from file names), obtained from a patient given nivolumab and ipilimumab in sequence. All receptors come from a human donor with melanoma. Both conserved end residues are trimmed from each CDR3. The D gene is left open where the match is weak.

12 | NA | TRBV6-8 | ASSPPLPPYEQY
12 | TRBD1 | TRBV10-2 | ASMNRGSGNTIY
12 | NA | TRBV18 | ASSPRAMNTEAF
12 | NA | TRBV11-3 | ASSLWGPFYEQY
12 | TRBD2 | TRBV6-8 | ASSRGLAGETQY
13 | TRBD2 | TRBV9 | ASSVGLAGTDTQY
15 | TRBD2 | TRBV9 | ASSVAPASGGANEQF
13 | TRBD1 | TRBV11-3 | ASSSDRGSYNEQF
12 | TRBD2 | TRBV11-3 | ASSFGTSGETQY
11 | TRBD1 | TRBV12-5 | ASTRDSSYEQY
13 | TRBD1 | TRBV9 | ASSPSGQGFNEQF
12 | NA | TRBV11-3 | ASSLVGGNTEAF
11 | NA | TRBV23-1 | ASSQGLEDTQY
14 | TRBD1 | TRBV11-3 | ASSSGGTGGDSPLH
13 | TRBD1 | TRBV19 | ASRTRTGGSGEQY
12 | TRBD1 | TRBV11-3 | ASSFRGEGQPQH
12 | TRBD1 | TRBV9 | ASSVGQGYNEQF
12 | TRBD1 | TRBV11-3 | ASSLVGQGDGYT
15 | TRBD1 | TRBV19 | ASSQRRGQGGTGELF
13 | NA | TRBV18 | ASSLTPGPTHGYT
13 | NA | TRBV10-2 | ASSDVDNRNTEAF
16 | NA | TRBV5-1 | ASSLESSRGARAGELF
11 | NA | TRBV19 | ASSIDEGETQY
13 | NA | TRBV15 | ATSRESGTVDEQY
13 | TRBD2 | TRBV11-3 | ASSLEAGVPYEQY
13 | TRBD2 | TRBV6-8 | ASSGEGRHSYEQY
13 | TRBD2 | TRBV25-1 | ASAGLGSPVEVQY
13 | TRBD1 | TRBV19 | ASSMGDRYTYEQY
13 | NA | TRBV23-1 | ASSQDGGRSYGYT
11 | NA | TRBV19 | ASMAGFNEKLF
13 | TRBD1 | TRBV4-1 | ASSQFTGGSYEQY
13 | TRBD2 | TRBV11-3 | ASSFILAGLETQY
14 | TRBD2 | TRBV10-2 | ASTAYSSGRTGELF
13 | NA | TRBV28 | ASTLQRGANYEQY
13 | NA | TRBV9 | ASSVEGVLADTQY
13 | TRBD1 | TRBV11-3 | ASSYSGTGDEKLF
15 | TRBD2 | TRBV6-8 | ASSYSSGTRPYNEQF
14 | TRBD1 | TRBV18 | ASSLGTGGGNTEAF
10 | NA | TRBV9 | ASSPSMGTQY
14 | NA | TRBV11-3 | ASSLESARGQETQY
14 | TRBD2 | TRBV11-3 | ASSFGGAGGHNEQF
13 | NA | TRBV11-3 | ASSPWGVDTDTQY
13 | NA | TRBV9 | ASSVEGGAYNEQF
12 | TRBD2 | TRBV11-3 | ASSLGGRHYEQY
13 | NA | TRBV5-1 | ASSLVGGPDQPQH
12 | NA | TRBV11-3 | ASSLDGTNEKLF